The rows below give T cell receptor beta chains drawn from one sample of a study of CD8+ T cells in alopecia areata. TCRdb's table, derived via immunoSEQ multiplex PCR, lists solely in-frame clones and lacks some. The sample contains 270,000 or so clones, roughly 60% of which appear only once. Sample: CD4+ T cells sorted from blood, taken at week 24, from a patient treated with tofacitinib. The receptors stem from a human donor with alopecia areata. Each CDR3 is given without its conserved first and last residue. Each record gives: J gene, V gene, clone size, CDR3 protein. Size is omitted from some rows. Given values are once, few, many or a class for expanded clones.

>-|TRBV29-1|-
SVEGQASSYEQY
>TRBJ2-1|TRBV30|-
AWSVPPSGNYNEQF
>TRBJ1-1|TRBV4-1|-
ASSQTGNTEAF
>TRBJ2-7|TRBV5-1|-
ASSPEGLSYEQY
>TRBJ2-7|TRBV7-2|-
ASSFNRGAGYEQY
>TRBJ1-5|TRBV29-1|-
SVQTDGNQPQH
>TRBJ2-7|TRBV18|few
ASSPTGTGPYEQY
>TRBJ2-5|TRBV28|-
ASSLQQGVRETQY
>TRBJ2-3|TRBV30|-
AWTRGFDTQY
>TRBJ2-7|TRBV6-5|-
ASSLRPDSSYEQY
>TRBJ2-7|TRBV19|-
ASSIQGQGDHEQY
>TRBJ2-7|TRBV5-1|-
ASSLEGLYEQY
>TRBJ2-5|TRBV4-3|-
ASSPNHQPGGTPGTQY
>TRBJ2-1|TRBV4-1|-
ASSHGPGSTYNEQF
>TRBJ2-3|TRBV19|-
ASRTRGEGDTQY
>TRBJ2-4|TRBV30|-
AWSSQWNIQY
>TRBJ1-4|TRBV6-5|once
ASSYGAAGLNEKLF
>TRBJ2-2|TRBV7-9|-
ASSHPGFDTGELF
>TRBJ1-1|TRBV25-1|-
ASSDWTGVNTEAF
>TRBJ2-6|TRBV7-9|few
ASSARTGWSGANVLT
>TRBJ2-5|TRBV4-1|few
ASSLAVQETQY
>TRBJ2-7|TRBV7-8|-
ASSPSRQGNYEQY
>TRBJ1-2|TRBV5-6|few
ASSSYTTANYGYT
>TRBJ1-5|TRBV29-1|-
SVGTGGGNQPQH
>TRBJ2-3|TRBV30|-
AWSVLAGGFTDTQY
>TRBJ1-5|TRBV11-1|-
ASSSGTSASDQPQH
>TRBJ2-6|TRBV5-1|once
ASGHSSGANVLT
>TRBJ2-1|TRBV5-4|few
ASSLAGGLNNEQF
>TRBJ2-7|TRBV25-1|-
ASSQNWGVHEQY
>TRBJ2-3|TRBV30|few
AWSLTRTSGITDTQY
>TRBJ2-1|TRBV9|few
ASSVAVGYEQF
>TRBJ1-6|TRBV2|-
ASSDLPTGTGKGSPLH
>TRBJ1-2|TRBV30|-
AWSHIQGRSPGGYT
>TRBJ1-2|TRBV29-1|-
SVEGRGANYGYT
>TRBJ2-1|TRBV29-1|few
SVSRGRTSYNEQF
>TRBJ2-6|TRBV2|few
ASSEVSSGANVLT
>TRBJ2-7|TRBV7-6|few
ASSLVRAGSPLSYEQY
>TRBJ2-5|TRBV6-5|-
ASKAAVSQETQY
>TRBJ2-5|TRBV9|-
ASSVLGYQETQY
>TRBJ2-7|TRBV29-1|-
SVVGAWDYEQY
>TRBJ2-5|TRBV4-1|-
ASSPEGGPGLGVTQY
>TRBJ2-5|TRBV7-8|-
ASSRGQGQETQY
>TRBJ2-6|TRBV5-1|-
ASRGLSGANVLT
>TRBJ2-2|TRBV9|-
ASSALASTGELF
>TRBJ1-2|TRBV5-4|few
ASSVVAEGSDYT
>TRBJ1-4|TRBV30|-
AWEAGASEKLF
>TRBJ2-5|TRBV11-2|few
ASSSDRTLGGTQY
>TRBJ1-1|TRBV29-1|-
SVVGRMNTEAF
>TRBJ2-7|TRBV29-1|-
SALGVYEQY
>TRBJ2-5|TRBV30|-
AWSSGLGETQY
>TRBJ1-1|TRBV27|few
ASRPLEAQGNTEAF
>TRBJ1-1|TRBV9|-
ASSLHGGTEAF
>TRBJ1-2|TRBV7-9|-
ASSPSRTPDHGYT
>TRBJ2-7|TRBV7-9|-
ASSFGRLGQGASYEQY
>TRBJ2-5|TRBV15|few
ATSRGGGRETQY